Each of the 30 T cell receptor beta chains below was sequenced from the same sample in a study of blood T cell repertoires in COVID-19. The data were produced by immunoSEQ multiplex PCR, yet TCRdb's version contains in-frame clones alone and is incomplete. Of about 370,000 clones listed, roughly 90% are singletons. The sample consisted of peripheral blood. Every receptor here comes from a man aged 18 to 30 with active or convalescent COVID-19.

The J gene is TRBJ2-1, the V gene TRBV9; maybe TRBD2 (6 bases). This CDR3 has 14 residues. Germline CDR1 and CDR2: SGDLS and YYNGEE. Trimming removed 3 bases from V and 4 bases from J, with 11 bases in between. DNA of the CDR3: TGTGCCAGCAGCGCGACGGGACTGTACAATGAGCAGTTCTTC. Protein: CASSATGLYNEQFF.

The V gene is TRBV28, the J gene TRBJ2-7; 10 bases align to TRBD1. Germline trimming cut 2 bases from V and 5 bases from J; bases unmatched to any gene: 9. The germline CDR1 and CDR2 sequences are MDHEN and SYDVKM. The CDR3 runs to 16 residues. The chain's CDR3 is CASSLGHGTGEHEQYF. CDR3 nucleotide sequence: TGTGCCAGCAGTTTAGGCCACGGGACAGGGGAACACGAGCAGTACTTC.

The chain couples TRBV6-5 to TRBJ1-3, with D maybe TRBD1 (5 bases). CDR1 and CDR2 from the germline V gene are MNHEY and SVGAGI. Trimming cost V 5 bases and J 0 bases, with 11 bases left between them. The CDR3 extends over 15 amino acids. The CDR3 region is CASSSSGGSGNTIYF. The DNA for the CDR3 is TGTGCCAGCAGTAGCTCGGGGGGCTCTGGAAACACCATATATTTT.

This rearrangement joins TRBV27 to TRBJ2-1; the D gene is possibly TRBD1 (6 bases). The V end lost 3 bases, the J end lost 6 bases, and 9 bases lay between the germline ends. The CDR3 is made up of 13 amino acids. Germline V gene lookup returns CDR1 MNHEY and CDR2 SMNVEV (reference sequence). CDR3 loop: CASSFQGTNEQFF. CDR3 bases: TGTGCCAGCAGTTTTCAGGGGACCAATGAGCAGTTCTTC.

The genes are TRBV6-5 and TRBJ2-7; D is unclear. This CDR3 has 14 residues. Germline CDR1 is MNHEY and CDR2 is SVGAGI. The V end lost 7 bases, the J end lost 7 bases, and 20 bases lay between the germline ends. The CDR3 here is CASTNPRGAREQYF. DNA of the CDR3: TGTGCCAGCACAAACCCCAGAGGAGCGCGGGAGCAGTACTTC.

CDR3 DNA sequence: TGTGCCAGCAGCTTAGCTCGTGTGAACACTGAAGCTTTCTTT. Translation gives CASSLARVNTEAFF. The J gene is TRBJ1-1, the V gene TRBV7-8, with D unresolved. The CDR3 is 14 amino acids. V was shortened by 0 bases and J by 0 bases, with 5 bases between the two germline ends. CDR1 is SGHVS, CDR2 FQNEAQ, per germline.

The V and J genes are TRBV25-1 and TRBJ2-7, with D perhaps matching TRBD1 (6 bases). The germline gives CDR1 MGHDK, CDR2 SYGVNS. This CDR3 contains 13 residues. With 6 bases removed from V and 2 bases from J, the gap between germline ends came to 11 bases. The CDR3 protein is CASRMTGTYEQYF. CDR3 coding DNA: TGTGCCAGCAGAATGACAGGAACCTACGAGCAGTACTTC.

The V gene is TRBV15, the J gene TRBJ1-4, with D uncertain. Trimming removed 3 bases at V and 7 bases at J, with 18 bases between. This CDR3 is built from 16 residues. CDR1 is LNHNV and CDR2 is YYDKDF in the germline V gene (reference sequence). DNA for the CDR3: TGTGCCACCAGCAGCGACCGGGTGAGCATTGGTGAAAAACTGTTTTTT. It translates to CATSSDRVSIGEKLFF.

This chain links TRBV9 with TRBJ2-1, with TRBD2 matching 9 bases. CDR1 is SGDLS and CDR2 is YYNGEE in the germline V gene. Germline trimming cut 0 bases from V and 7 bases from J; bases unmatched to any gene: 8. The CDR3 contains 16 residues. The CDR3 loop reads CASSVAPPTSGNEQFF. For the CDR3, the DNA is TGTGCCAGCAGCGTAGCCCCTCCGACTAGCGGTAATGAGCAGTTCTTC.

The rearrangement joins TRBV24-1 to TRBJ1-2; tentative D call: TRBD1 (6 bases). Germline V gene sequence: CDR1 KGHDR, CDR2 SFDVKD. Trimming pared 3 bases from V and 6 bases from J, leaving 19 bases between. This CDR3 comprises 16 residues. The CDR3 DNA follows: TGTGCCACCAGTGATCCCAGAGGGGGGGGGAGAAATGGCTACACCTTC. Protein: CATSDPRGGGRNGYTF.

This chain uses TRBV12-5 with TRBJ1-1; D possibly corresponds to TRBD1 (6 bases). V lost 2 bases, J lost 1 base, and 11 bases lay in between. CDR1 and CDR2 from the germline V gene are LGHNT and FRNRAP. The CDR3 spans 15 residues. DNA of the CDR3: TGTGCTAGTGGTTTGTACTCGACAGGGAACACTGAAGCTTTCTTT. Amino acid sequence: CASGLYSTGNTEAFF.

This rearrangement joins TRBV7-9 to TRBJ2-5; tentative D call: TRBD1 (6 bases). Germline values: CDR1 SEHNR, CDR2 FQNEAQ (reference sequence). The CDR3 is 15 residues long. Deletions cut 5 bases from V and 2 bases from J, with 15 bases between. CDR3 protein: CASSPRTAIQETQYF. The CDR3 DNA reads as TGTGCCAGCAGCCCCAGGACAGCCATACAAGAGACCCAGTACTTC.

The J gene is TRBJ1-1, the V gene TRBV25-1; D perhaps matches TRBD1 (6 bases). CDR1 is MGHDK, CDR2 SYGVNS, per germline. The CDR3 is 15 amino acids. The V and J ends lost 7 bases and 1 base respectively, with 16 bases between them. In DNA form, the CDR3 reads TGTGCCAGCACCCCCTTGGACAGCCCGAACACTGAAGCTTTCTTT. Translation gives CASTPLDSPNTEAFF.

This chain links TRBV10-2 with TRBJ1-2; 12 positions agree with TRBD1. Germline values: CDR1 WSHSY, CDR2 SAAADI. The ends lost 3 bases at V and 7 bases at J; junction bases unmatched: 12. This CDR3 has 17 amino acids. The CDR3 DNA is TGCGCCAGCAGTGACCAGATGCCGGGACAGGGGGCGCGTGGCTACACCTTC. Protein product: CASSDQMPGQGARGYTF.

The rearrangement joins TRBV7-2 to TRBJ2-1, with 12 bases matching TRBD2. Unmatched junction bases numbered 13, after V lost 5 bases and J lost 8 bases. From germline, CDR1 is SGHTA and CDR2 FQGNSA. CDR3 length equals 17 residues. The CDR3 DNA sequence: TGTGCCAGCAGCCTGGCCGGGGCTAGCGGGGGGGCCCATGAGCAGTTCTTC. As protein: CASSLAGASGGAHEQFF.

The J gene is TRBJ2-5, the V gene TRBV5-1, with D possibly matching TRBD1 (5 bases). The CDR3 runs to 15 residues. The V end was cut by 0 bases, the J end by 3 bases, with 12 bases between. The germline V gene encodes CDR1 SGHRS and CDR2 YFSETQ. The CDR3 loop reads CASSLGGYYEETQYF. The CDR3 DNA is TGCGCCAGCAGCTTGGGGGGCTATTACGAAGAGACCCAGTACTTC.

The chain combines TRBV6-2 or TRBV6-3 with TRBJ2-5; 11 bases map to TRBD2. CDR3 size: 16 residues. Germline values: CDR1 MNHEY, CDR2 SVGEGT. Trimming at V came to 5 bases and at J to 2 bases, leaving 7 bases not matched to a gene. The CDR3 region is CASSLAGGLTQETQYF. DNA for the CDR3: TGTGCCAGCAGTCTAGCGGGAGGACTCACGCAAGAGACCCAGTACTTC.

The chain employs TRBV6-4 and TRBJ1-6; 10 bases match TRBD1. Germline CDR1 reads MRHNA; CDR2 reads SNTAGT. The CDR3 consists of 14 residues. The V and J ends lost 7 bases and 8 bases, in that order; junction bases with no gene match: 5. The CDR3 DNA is TGTGCCAGCAAAGAGACAGGGGGCGATTCACCCCTCCACTTT. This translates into CASKETGGDSPLHF.

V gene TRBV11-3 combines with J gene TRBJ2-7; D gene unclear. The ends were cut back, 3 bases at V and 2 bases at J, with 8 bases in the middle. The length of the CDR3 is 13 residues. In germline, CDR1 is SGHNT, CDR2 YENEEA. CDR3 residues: CASSFAETYEQYF. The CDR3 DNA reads TGTGCCAGCAGCTTCGCGGAAACCTACGAGCAGTACTTC. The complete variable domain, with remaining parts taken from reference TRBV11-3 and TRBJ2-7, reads EAGVVQSPRYKIIEKKQPVAFWCNPISGHNTLYWYLQNLGQGPELLIRYENEEAVDDSQLPKDRFSAERLKGVDSTLKIQPAELGDSAVYLCASSFAETYEQYFGPGTRLTVT.

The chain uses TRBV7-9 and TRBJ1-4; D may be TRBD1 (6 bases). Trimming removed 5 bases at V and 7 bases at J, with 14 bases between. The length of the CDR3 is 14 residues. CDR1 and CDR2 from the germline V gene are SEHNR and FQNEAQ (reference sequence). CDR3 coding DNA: TGTGCCAGCAGCACGGGCCAGGGGAGTGAAAAACTGTTTTTT. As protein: CASSTGQGSEKLFF. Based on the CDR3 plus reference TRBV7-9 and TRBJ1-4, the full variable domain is DTGVSQNPRHKITKRGQNVTFRCDPISEHNRLYWYRQTLGQGPEFLTYFQNEAQLEKSRLLSDRFSAERPKGSFSTLEIQRTEQGDSAMYLCASSTGQGSEKLFFGSGTQLSVL.

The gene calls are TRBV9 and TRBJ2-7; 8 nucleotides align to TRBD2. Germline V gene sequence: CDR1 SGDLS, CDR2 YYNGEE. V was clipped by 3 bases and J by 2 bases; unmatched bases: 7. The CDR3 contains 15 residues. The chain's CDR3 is CASSATGTRTYEQYF. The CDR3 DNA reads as TGTGCCAGCAGCGCCACCGGGACTAGGACCTACGAGCAGTACTTC.

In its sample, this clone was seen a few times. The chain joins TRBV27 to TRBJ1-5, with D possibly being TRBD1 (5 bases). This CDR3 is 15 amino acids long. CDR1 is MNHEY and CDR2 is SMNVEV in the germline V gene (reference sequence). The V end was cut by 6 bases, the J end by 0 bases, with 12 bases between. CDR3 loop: CASSRDSFSNQPQHF. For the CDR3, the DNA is TGTGCCAGCAGCCGCGACAGCTTTAGCAATCAGCCCCAGCATTTT.

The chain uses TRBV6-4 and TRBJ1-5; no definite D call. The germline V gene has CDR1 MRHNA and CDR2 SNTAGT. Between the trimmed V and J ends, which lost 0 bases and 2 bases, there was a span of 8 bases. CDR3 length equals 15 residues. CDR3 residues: CASSDSVRRNQPQHF. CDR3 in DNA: TGTGCCAGCAGTGACTCGGTGCGGCGCAATCAGCCCCAGCATTTT.

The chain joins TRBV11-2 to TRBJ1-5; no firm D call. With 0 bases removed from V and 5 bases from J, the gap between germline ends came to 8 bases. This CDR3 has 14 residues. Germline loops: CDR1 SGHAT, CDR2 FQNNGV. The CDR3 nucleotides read TGTGCCAGCAGCTTAGACAGGTCCGATCAGCCCCAGCATTTT. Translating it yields CASSLDRSDQPQHF.

The DNA of the CDR3 is TGTGCCAGCAGCTTTTCGAGGCCGGGGACCCAGTACTTC. This codes for CASSFSRPGTQYF. The genes are TRBV7-6 and TRBJ2-5, with unresolved D. Germline-derived CDR1 and CDR2 are SGHVS and FNYEAQ. This CDR3 has 13 residues. V gave up 3 bases and J gave up 7 bases, with 12 bases separating them.

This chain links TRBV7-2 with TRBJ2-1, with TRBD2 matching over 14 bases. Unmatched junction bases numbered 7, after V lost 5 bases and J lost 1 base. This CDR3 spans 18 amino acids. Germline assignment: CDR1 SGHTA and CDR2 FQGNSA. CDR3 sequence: CASSGTGTSGRSYNEQFF. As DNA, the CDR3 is TGTGCCAGCAGCGGAACCGGGACTAGCGGGAGATCCTACAATGAGCAGTTCTTC. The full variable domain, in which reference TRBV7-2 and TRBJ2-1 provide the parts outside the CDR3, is GAGVSQSPSNKVTEKGKDVELRCDPISGHTALYWYRQSLGQGLEFLIYFQGNSAPDKSGLPSDRFSAERTGGSVSTLTIQRTQQEDSAVYLCASSGTGTSGRSYNEQFFGPGTRLTVL.

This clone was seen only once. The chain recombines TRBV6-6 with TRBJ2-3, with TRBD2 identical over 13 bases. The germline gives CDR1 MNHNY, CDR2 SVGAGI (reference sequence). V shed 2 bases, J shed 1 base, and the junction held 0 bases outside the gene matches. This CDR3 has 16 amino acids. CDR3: CASSYGLAGGTDTQYF. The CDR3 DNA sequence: TGTGCCAGCAGTTACGGACTAGCGGGGGGCACAGATACGCAGTATTTT.

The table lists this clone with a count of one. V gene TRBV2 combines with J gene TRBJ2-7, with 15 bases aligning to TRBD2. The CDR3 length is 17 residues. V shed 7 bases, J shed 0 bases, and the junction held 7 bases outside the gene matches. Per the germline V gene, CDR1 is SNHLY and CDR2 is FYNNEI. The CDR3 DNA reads TGTGCCAGCACCGATGGACTAGCGGGAGGGAACTCCTACGAGCAGTACTTC. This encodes CASTDGLAGGNSYEQYF.

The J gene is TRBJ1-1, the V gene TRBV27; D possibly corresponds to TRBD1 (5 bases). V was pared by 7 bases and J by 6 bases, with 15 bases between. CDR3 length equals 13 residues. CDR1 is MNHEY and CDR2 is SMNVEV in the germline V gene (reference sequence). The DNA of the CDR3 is TGTGCCAGCACATTGGGGGGAGGCGCTGAAGCTTTCTTT. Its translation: CASTLGGGAEAFF.

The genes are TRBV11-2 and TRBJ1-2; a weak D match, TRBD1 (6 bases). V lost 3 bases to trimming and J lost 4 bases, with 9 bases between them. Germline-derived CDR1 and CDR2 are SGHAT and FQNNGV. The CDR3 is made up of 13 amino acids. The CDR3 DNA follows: TGTGCCAGCAGCTTGACAGGCGCCTATGGCTACACCTTC. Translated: CASSLTGAYGYTF.